One sample yielded the 10 T cell receptor beta chains listed below, sequenced in a study of glioma-infiltrating T cells after dendritic cell vaccination. Sequencing used immunoSEQ multiplex PCR; TCRdb keeps in-frame clones, though not all of them. The sample carries 80,000 to 100,000 clones, 70% to 80% recorded once. Sequencing used blood, obtained before dendritic cell vaccination. The receptor set was obtained from a human donor with glioblastoma.

This chain links TRBV10-2 with TRBJ1-5; 8 bases match TRBD1. V lost 6 bases, J lost 4 bases, and 5 bases stayed unmatched. The CDR3 has 14 residues. Germline CDR1 is WSHSY and CDR2 is SAAADI. CDR3 residues: CASRQGVRNQPQHF. CDR3 bases: TGCGCCAGCAGACAGGGGGTGAGAAATCAGCCCCAGCATTTT.

The chain couples TRBV10-1 to TRBJ2-3; D uncertain. Germline V gene data show CDR1 as WNHNN and CDR2 as SYGVQD (reference sequence). The CDR3 has 12 amino acids. The germline V and J ends were trimmed by 0 bases and 6 bases, with 4 bases remaining between them. The CDR3 DNA sequence: TGCGCCAGCAGTGAGTCTTCTGATACGCAGTATTTT. Its translation: CASSESSDTQYF.

In nucleotides, the CDR3 is TGCGCCAGCAGCCTGACACAGGAAGCTAACTATGGCTACACCTTC. This encodes CASSLTQEANYGYTF. V usage is TRBV5-1 and J usage is TRBJ1-2; possibly TRBD1 for D (5 bases). Trimming removed 4 bases from V and 0 bases from J, with 13 bases in between. The length of the CDR3 is 15 residues. CDR1 SGHRS and CDR2 YFSETQ come from the germline V gene.

This CDR3 reads CSVEGGGSADTQYF. As DNA, the CDR3 is TGCAGCGTTGAAGGGGGAGGGAGTGCAGATACGCAGTATTTT. The rearrangement joins TRBV29-1 to TRBJ2-3, with 7 bases that match TRBD2. CDR1 and CDR2 from the germline V gene are SQVTM and ANQGSEA. The length of the CDR3 is 14 residues. The trim removed 1 base at V and 4 bases at J, leaving 5 bases unmatched.

The rearrangement links TRBV19 to TRBJ1-2; TRBD1 might be the D (5 bases). CDR3 size: 12 residues. The V gene's germline CDR1 is LNHDA and CDR2 SQIVND (reference sequence). Trimming left V 7 bases short and J 6 bases short, with 12 bases between. The DNA of the CDR3 is TGTGCCAGTACCCAGGGTTACGATGGCTACACCTTC. Amino acids: CASTQGYDGYTF.

V usage is TRBV28 and J usage is TRBJ1-1; 7 positions agree with TRBD1. V was pared by 5 bases and J by 2 bases, with 5 bases of the junction left unmatched. Germline CDR1 MDHEN, CDR2 SYDVKM. This CDR3 region has 14 residues. The DNA for the CDR3 is TGTGCCAGCAGTCCAGGGACAGTAAACACTGAAGCTTTCTTT. It encodes CASSPGTVNTEAFF.

V gene TRBV6-5 combines with J gene TRBJ1-1; tentatively, D is TRBD1 (6 bases). Germline loops: CDR1 MNHEY, CDR2 SVGAGI. The V gene lost 7 bases and the J gene lost 1 base, with 10 bases spanning the gap. The CDR3 runs to 13 residues. The CDR3 coding sequence is TGTGCCAGCAACCAGGGGAAGAACACTGAAGCTTTCTTT. This encodes CASNQGKNTEAFF.

The gene calls are TRBV18 and TRBJ1-1, with 9 bases aligning to TRBD1. This CDR3 is built from 14 residues. Unmatched junction bases numbered 3, after V lost 6 bases and J lost 1 base. Germline V gene lookup returns CDR1 KGHSH and CDR2 LQKENI. The CDR3 sequence: CASSLGQGNTEAFF. The CDR3 DNA reads TGTGCCAGCTCTCTGGGACAGGGGAACACTGAAGCTTTCTTT.

The chain employs TRBV10-1 and TRBJ2-7; a weak D match, TRBD2 (6 bases). Germline values: CDR1 WNHNN, CDR2 SYGVQD (reference sequence). The CDR3 is 12 residues long. V shed 7 bases and J shed 1 base, with 8 bases lying between them. CDR3 bases: TGCGCCAGCACCGGGACTTCCTACGAGCAGTACTTC. Its translation: CASTGTSYEQYF.

The J gene is TRBJ1-1, the V gene TRBV7-9; 8 nucleotides align to TRBD1. Germline loops: CDR1 SEHNR, CDR2 FQNEAQ (reference sequence). The CDR3 is made up of 17 amino acids. J was trimmed by 0 bases and V by 3 bases; bases with no gene match: 9. Here the CDR3 reads CASSFKGTGRMNTEAFF. CDR3 nucleotides: TGTGCCAGCAGCTTCAAGGGGACAGGTCGGATGAACACTGAAGCTTTCTTT.